This TCR beta chain was sequenced during a study of cytotoxic CD8 clonotypes in ibrutinib-treated CLL. The overall study: Median treatment time before response sampling was 12 months, range 6 to 36.

Comments on this clone: Its antigen is not identified.

Broader study findings: The times at which samples were taken varied between sustained-remission and progressing patients. Starting clonality was above that of age-matched healthy donors and tracked circulating CD8+ T-cell counts. An increase in clonality occurred at ibrutinib response, followed by a return toward baseline at progression.

The repertoire was sequenced with immunoSEQ multiplex PCR; TCRdb's copy has only in-frame clones and lacks some. The sample lists hundreds of thousands of clones; about three quarters were seen once. Sequences were derived from PBMCs, sampled after 24 months of ibrutinib treatment. This TCR derives from a human donor with chronic lymphocytic leukemia.

The CDR3 sequence: CARWTTALNTGELFF. CDR3 nucleotide sequence: TGTGCCAGATGGACGACAGCCTTGAACACCGGGGAGCTGTTTTTT. V gene TRBV9 combines with J gene TRBJ2-2; possibly TRBD1 for D (5 bases). Germline CDR1 SGDLS, CDR2 YYNGEE. This CDR3 has 15 residues. Trimming cost V 8 bases and J 1 base, with 15 bases left between them.